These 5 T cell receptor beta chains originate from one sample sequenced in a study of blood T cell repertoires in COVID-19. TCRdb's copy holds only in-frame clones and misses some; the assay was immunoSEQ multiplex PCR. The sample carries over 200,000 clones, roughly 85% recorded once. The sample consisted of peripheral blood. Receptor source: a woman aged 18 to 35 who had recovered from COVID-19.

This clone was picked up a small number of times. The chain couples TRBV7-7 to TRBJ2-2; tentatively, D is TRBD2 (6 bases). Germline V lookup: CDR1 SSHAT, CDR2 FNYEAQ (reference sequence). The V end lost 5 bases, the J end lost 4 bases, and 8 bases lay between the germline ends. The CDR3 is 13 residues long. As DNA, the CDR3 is TGTGCCAGCAGCCGGGACTTCACCGGGGAGCTGTTTTTT. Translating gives CASSRDFTGELFF.

This CDR3 is CASSPLGGDQPQHF. The CDR3 coding sequence is TGTGCCAGCAGCCCGTTAGGGGGCGATCAGCCCCAGCATTTT. The chain uses TRBV7-9 and TRBJ1-5; 7 positions match TRBD1. The CDR3 loop spans 14 amino acids. The V gene end was trimmed by 5 bases and the J gene end by 5 bases; junction bases not matched to a gene: 6. Germline loops: CDR1 SEHNR, CDR2 FQNEAQ (reference sequence).

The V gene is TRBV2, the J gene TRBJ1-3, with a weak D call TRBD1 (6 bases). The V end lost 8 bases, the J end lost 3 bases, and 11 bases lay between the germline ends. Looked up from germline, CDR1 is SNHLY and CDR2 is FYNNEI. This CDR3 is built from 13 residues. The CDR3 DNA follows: TGTGCCAGCTTCCGGGACATTGGAAACACCATATATTTT. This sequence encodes CASFRDIGNTIYF.

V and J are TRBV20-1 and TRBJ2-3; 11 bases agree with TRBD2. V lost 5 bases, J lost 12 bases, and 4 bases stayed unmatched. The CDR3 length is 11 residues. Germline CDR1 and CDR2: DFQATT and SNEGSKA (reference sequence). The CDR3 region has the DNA TGCAGTGCTTGGACTAGCGGGCTTCAGTATTTT. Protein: CSAWTSGLQYF.

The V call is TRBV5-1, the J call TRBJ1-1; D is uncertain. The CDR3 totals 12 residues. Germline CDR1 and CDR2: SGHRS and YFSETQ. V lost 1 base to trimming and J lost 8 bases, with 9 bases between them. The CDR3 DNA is TGCGCCAGCAGCTTGACCAACAGAGAAGCTTTCTTT. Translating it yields CASSLTNREAFF.